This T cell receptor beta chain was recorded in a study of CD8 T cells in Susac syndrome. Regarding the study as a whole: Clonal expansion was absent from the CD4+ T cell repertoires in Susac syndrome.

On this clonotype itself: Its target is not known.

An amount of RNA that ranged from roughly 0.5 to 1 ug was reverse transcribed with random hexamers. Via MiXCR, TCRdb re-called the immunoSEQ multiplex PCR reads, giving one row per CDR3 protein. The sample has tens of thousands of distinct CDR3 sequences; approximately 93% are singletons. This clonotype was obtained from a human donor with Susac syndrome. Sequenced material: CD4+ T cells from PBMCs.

Here the CDR3 reads CASSSVSSGGYEQYF. The CDR3 bases are TGCGCCAGCAGCTCGGTCAGTAGCGGGGGGTACGAGCAGTACTTC. The chain uses TRBV5-1 and TRBJ2-7; 10 nucleotides line up with TRBD2. Trimming took 3 bases from V and 4 from J; bases not matched to a gene: 7. CDR3 length: 15 amino acids. The V gene's germline CDR1 is SGHRS and CDR2 YFSETQ. Full variable domain (missing parts from reference TRBV5-1 and TRBJ2-7): KAGVTQTPRYLIKTRGQQVTLSCSPISGHRSVSWYQQTPGQGLQFLFEYFSETQRNKGNFPGRFSGRQFSNSRSEMNVSTLELGDSALYLCASSSVSSGGYEQYFGPGTRLTVT.